These T cell receptor beta chains were read from a single sample in a study of sequential checkpoint blockade in melanoma. TCRdb's copy holds only in-frame clones and misses some; the assay was immunoSEQ multiplex PCR. The table lists some 21,000 clones, around 82% of them singletons. This sample comprised CD8+ T cells sorted from blood (inferred from file names), obtained from a patient given nivolumab and ipilimumab in sequence. The source of these receptors is a human donor with melanoma. Each CDR3 is given with its conserved first and last residue. The D gene is left open where the match is weak. Expanded clones get a size class; other rows say once, few or many, or leave the size out.

J: TRBJ2-2
V: TRBV7-3
size: -
D: -
DNA: TGTGCCAGCAGCTTAATTCCAGAAACCGGGGAGCTGTTTTTT
CDR3: CASSLIPETGELFF

J: TRBJ2-1
V: TRBV5-1
size: once
D: TRBD1
DNA: TGCGCCAGCAGCTTGGGACAGGGGAGCCCTTGGGATGAGCAGTTCTTC
CDR3: CASSLGQGSPWDEQFF

J: TRBJ1-6
V: TRBV30
size: -
D: TRBD1
DNA: TGTGCCTGGAGTGGGTGGGGACAGCTAAATAATTCACCCCTCCACTTT
CDR3: CAWSGWGQLNNSPLHF

J: TRBJ2-7
V: TRBV7-2
size: -
D: TRBD2
DNA: TGTGCCAGCAGCAAACTAGCGGGAGGGCCGGACTACGAGCAGTACTTC
CDR3: CASSKLAGGPDYEQYF

J: TRBJ1-1
V: TRBV30
size: -
D: -
DNA: TGTGCCTGGAGTCTAAGGGGTGGGACTGAAGCTTTCTTT
CDR3: CAWSLRGGTEAFF

J: TRBJ2-7
V: TRBV19
size: -
D: -
DNA: TGTGCCAGTAGTAGGACAGCTAGCTCCTACGAGCAGTACTTC
CDR3: CASSRTASSYEQYF

J: TRBJ2-7
V: TRBV10-3
size: once
D: -
DNA: TGTGCCATCAGTAAGGAGGGCTACGAGCAGTACTTC
CDR3: CAISKEGYEQYF

J: TRBJ2-1
V: TRBV28
size: -
D: -
DNA: TGTGCCAGCAGTCGGCCGGGAGATCGCAATGAGCAGTTCTTC
CDR3: CASSRPGDRNEQFF

J: TRBJ2-3
V: TRBV9
size: -
D: TRBD2
DNA: TGTGCCAGCAGCTCTCTAGCGAGCGGGACTAGCACAGATACGCAATATTTT
CDR3: CASSSLASGTSTDTQYF

J: TRBJ2-7
V: TRBV25-1
size: few
D: TRBD1
DNA: TGTGCCAGCAGTGGACAGGGCCGTCGCGAGCAGTACTTC
CDR3: CASSGQGRREQYF

J: TRBJ2-6
V: TRBV5-6
size: -
D: -
DNA: TGTGCCAGCAGCGTGGGTAGCCTGAGCTCTGGGGCCAACGTCCTGACTTTC
CDR3: CASSVGSLSSGANVLTF

J: TRBJ2-7
V: TRBV15
size: -
D: TRBD2
DNA: TGTGCCACCAGCAGAGAAGCGGGAGGTACCTACGAGCAGTACTTC
CDR3: CATSREAGGTYEQYF

J: TRBJ2-7
V: TRBV7-2
size: -
D: TRBD1
DNA: TGTGCCAGCAGCCCCGACAGGGGGGCTCTCGAGCAGTACTTC
CDR3: CASSPDRGALEQYF

J: TRBJ2-1
V: TRBV2
size: once
D: TRBD1
DNA: TGTGCCAGCAGTCCCGGGACAGGGTCCTACAATGAGCAGTTCTTC
CDR3: CASSPGTGSYNEQFF

J: TRBJ1-1
V: TRBV6-6
size: few
D: TRBD1
DNA: TGTGCCAGCCTCTCGGGACAGGACACACTGAACACTGAAGCTTTCTTT
CDR3: CASLSGQDTLNTEAFF